The 32 T cell receptor beta chains below all came from one sample that was sequenced in a study of tumor and adjacent non-tumor tissue in lung cancer. A modified ARM-PCR protocol with three rounds of nested PCR amplified TCRbeta. TCRdb ran MiXCR on the multiplex PCR reads and lists one entry per CDR3 protein. The sample comprises 90,000 to 120,000 distinct CDR3 sequences, 50% to 70% of which are singletons, and around 19% rests with the top ten. This sample's RNA came from whole unsorted tissue. The normal lung tissue was taken more than 3 cm from the tumor edge. Specimen: distant non-tumor lung tissue. The receptors were gathered from a man aged 25-45 years with non-small cell lung cancer.

A note on this clonotype: This clone may be a read error of a much larger clone one base away. This chain joins TRBV11-2 and TRBJ1-1, with unresolved D. The CDR3 is 13 amino acids. Deletions cut 5 bases from V and 5 bases from J, with 12 bases between. Germline V lookup: CDR1 SGHAT, CDR2 FQNNGV. CDR3 loop: CASSPRTWTEAFF. In DNA form, the CDR3 reads TGTGCCAGCAGCCCAAGAACGTGGACTGAAGCTTTCTTT. Drawing the rest from reference TRBV11-2 and TRBJ1-1, the complete variable domain is EAGVAQSPRYKIIEKRQSVAFWCNPISGHATLYWYQQILGQGPKLLIQFQNNGVVDDSQLPKDRFSAERLKGVDSTLKIQPAKLEDSAVYLCASSPRTWTEAFFGQGTRLTVV.

This clonotype was observed a few times. Being one base from a much bigger clone, this may be a read error. This sequence joins TRBV11-2 and TRBJ2-2; D might be TRBD1 (6 bases). V shed 5 bases and J shed 0 bases, with 16 bases lying between them. Germline V CDR1 and CDR2: SGHAT, FQNNGV. CDR3 length equals 17 residues. Here the CDR3 DNA reads TGTGCCAGCAGCCCCCCCGGACAGTCTGCGAACACCGGGGAGCTGTTTTTT. It codes for CASSPPGQSANTGELFF.

Of note for this clonotype: A much larger clone lies one base from this, so it may be a read error. This rearrangement joins TRBV20-1 to TRBJ1-2; TRBD1 agrees at 9 bases. There are 13 residues in the CDR3. V shed 5 bases and J 10 bases; nucleotides not matched to a gene: 11. Germline V gene lookup returns CDR1 DFQATT and CDR2 SNEGSKA (reference sequence). The CDR3 nucleotides read TGCAGTGCTCCCTCACAGGGGGCGGATGACTACACCTTC. This encodes CSAPSQGADDYTF.

Remarks on this clonotype: A much larger clone sits a single nucleotide away, making a read error possible. V is TRBV4-1 and J is TRBJ1-1, with unresolved D. The germline CDR1 and CDR2 sequences are MGHRA and YSYEKL. The CDR3 consists of 13 residues. DNA for the CDR3: TGCACCAGCAGCTCCCGGCGGGACACTGAAGCTTTCTTT. This translates into CTSSSRRDTEAFF.

This clonotype was observed a single time. Without the conserved terminal phenylalanine or tryptophan, this CDR3 likely stems from a read error. The J gene is TRBJ2-3, the V gene TRBV18; D unclear. CDR3 size: 15 residues. Trimming removed 2 bases from V and 0 bases from J, with 9 bases in between. CDR1 is KGHSH, CDR2 LQKENI, per germline. For the CDR3, the DNA is TGTGCCAGCTCACCAACAGCTTTTAGCACAGATACGCAGTATTCT. Residues: CASSPTAFSTDTQYS.

The chain recombines TRBV20-1 with TRBJ1-1; D uncertain. There are 12 residues in the CDR3. The V gene lost 0 bases and the J gene lost 4 bases, with 6 bases spanning the gap. Germline loops: CDR1 DFQATT, CDR2 SNEGSKA (reference sequence). The CDR3 nucleotides are TGCAGTGCTAGAGATGGGTCCACTGAAGCTTTCTTT. Translation: CSARDGSTEAFF.

To note about this clonotype: A read error may be the cause here, since a much bigger clone is one base away. J is TRBJ2-3 and V is TRBV10-3; perhaps D is TRBD1 or TRBD2 (5 bases each). Germline V gene data show CDR1 as ENHRY and CDR2 as SYGVKD. CDR3 length: 14 amino acids. Deletions cut 5 bases from V and 3 bases from J, with 12 bases between. The CDR3 DNA sequence: TGTGCCATCAGTTCGAGGGGCGGGACAGATACGCAGTATTTT. This translates into CAISSRGGTDTQYF.

Remarks on this clonotype: One end of the junction does not line up with germline, which may come from a read error. The chain uses TRBV6-5 and TRBJ1-1, with D possibly matching TRBD1 (5 bases). Germline lookup yields CDR1 MNHEY and CDR2 SVGAGI. The CDR3 loop spans 10 amino acids. The CDR3 region is CVTRQIEGFF. CDR3 sequence (DNA): TGTGTCACCCGACAGATTGAAGGTTTCTTT.

This clonotype showed up many times. The gene calls are TRBV29-1 and TRBJ2-1, with 10 positions matching TRBD1. The CDR3 covers 13 residues. The germline V gene has CDR1 SQVTM and CDR2 ANQGSEA. Germline trimming cut 4 bases from V and 7 bases from J; bases unmatched to any gene: 4. The CDR3 DNA reads as TGCAGCGTTGTGGACAGGGGGTTTAATGAGCAGTTCTTC. Encoded protein: CSVVDRGFNEQFF.

In the case of this clonotype: The CDR3 end shows no conserved phenylalanine or tryptophan, and so a read error is likely. It is unclear where the CDR3 begins or ends on the DNA, so no DNA is shown, and the CDR3 is as TCRdb lists it. The chain employs TRBV20-1 and TRBJ2-1; TRBD2, the table's D call, was not compared with the DNA. The CDR3 adds up to 14 amino acids, both ends counted. Germline V gene sequence: CDR1 DFQATT, CDR2 SNEGSKA (reference sequence). Here the CDR3 reads CSARPWRDYNEQLL.

Remarks on this clonotype: The junction and the germline gene differ at one end; a read error may be behind it. The chain links TRBV5-1 to TRBJ2-3; 11 bases match TRBD1. Germline loops: CDR1 SGHRS, CDR2 YFSETQ. The CDR3 is 16 residues long. The CDR3, as DNA: TGTGCCAGCAGCTTGGTCGGACAGGGGGCGGCAGATACGCAGTATTTT. Amino acids: CASSLVGQGAADTQYF.

Notes on this clonotype: The junction does not match germline at one end; this may be a read error. The chain recombines TRBV6-5 with TRBJ2-1, with 7 bases aligning to TRBD1. Germline V gene sequence: CDR1 MNHEY, CDR2 SVGAGI. The CDR3 loop spans 14 amino acids. Here the CDR3 reads CASSYWQGDNEQLF. The CDR3 DNA reads TGTGCCAGTAGTTACTGGCAGGGGGACAATGAGCAGTTATTC.

The chain has TRBV7-8 and TRBJ2-7; D is perhaps TRBD2 (6 bases). V was trimmed by 11 bases and J by 1 base, leaving 30 bases between them. This CDR3 has 18 residues. Germline V gene lookup returns CDR1 SGHVS and CDR2 FQNEAQ. For the CDR3, the DNA is TGTGCCGGCAACCCAGGACCCGGAACCGGGACTTTATCCTACGAGCAGTACTTC. It translates to CAGNPGPGTGTLSYEQYF.

On this clonotype: Compared with germline, one end of the junction differs, possibly owing to a read error. V and J are TRBV6-5 and TRBJ2-3; perhaps D is TRBD1 or TRBD2 (5 bases each). Germline loops: CDR1 MNHEY, CDR2 SVGAGI. The CDR3 spans 15 residues. This chain's CDR3 is CASSLSVGTTDTRYF. CDR3 DNA: TGTGCCAGCAGCCTTAGCGTGGGGACGACAGATACGCGGTATTTT.

This clonotype was seen just once. This may be a read error, as it is one base from a much larger clone. The rearrangement uses TRBV7-9 and TRBJ1-4; the D gene is possibly TRBD1 (6 bases). This CDR3 is 16 amino acids long. Germline V CDR1 and CDR2: SEHNR, FQNEAQ (reference sequence). The CDR3 here is CAISLEDGGPNEKLFF. The CDR3 DNA is TGTGCCATCAGCTTAGAAGACGGGGGGCCTAATGAAAAACTGTTTTTT.

This clonotype was detected a few times. The junction shows a germline mismatch at one end, possibly a read error. V is TRBV4-2 and J is TRBJ1-4; D uncertain. Germline assignment: CDR1 LGHNA and CDR2 YNFKEQ. This CDR3 is 15 amino acids long. CDR3 amino acids: CASSQARTCNEKLFF. CDR3 DNA sequence: TGTGCCAGCAGTCAAGCTCGAACCTGTAATGAAAAACTGTTTTTT.

This clonotype was counted many times. V and J are TRBV5-8 and TRBJ2-5; D is perhaps TRBD2 (6 bases). Trimming stripped 4 bases from V and 0 bases from J, with 16 bases between. The germline gives CDR1 SGHTS, CDR2 YDEGEE. CDR3 length: 16 residues. The CDR3 sequence: CASSPIAEPYQETQYF. The CDR3 region has the DNA TGTGCCAGCAGCCCGATAGCGGAACCGTACCAAGAGACCCAGTACTTC.

The J gene is TRBJ1-4, the V gene TRBV29-1; a possible D gene is TRBD1 (5 bases). The CDR3 contains 12 residues. CDR1 and CDR2 from the germline V gene are SQVTM and ANQGSEA. The ends were cut back, 6 bases at V and 7 bases at J, with 12 bases in the middle. CDR3 sequence reads: CSVIDSLEKLFF. The DNA of the CDR3 is TGCAGCGTCATCGACAGTCTTGAAAAACTGTTTTTT.

This clonotype was seen only a few times. Given a much more abundant clone one base away, this may be a read error. V and J are TRBV6-5 and TRBJ2-1; the D gene is possibly TRBD2 (6 bases). Looked up from germline, CDR1 is MNHEY and CDR2 is SVGAGI. Trimming stripped 0 bases from V and 7 bases from J, with 16 bases between. The CDR3 totals 16 residues. This chain's CDR3 is CASSYSHSGALNEQFF. The CDR3 DNA is TGTGCCAGCAGTTACTCGCATAGCGGAGCTTTGAATGAGCAGTTCTTC.

In regard to this clonotype: This could be a read error, since a much larger clone is one nucleotide away. The chain has TRBV7-8 and TRBJ2-1; TRBD2 is a possible D gene (7 bases). Germline CDR1 is SGHVS and CDR2 is FQNEAQ. This CDR3 is 17 amino acids long. The CDR3 region has the DNA TGTGCCAGCAGCTTAGAGGGGGGGAGTCTAGGCGTCAATGGGCAGTTCTTC. Its protein is CASSLEGGSLGVNGQFF.

The genes are TRBV11-2 and TRBJ1-2, with D perhaps matching TRBD1 (6 bases). CDR1 SGHAT and CDR2 FQNNGV come from the germline V gene. CDR3 size: 12 residues. Trimming removed 9 bases at V and 5 bases at J, with 13 bases between. The CDR3 bases are TGTGCCAGTAGCGTCAGGGGTTATGGCTACACCTTC. Translation: CASSVRGYGYTF.

Comment on this clonotype: A junction boundary mismatches the germline segment, possibly from a read error. The chain is built from TRBV5-6 and TRBJ1-1, with D possibly matching TRBD1 (5 bases). CDR1 and CDR2 (germline): SGHDT, YYEEEE. This CDR3 spans 14 amino acids. The CDR3 region is CASSRRGVNTKAFF. The CDR3 region has the DNA TGTGCCAGCAGCCGTCGGGGGGTGAACACTAAAGCTTTCTTT.

In DNA form, the CDR3 reads TGTGCCATCAGTGGGACAGGGGGTAGCACTGAAGCTTTCTTT. Translated, it gives CAISGTGGSTEAFF. The chain employs TRBV10-3 and TRBJ1-1; 10 bases line up with TRBD1. The CDR3 extends over 14 amino acids. Germline loops: CDR1 ENHRY, CDR2 SYGVKD. V lost 4 bases to trimming and J lost 4 bases; unmatched junction nucleotides: 3.

J is TRBJ2-7 and V is TRBV11-1, with TRBD1 identical over 11 bases. The CDR3 covers 15 residues. Germline V gene sequence: CDR1 SGHAT, CDR2 FQDESV (reference sequence). The V segment lost 8 bases and the J segment 2 bases; nucleotides outside the gene matches: 8. CDR3 sequence: CASGRGQGATYEQYF. The CDR3, as DNA: TGTGCCAGCGGCCGCGGACAGGGGGCGACCTACGAGCAGTACTTC.

By share of the sample, this clonotype is medium-sized. This rearrangement joins TRBV11-2 to TRBJ1-2; D unresolved. Germline loops: CDR1 SGHAT, CDR2 FQNNGV. The CDR3 totals 13 residues. V was clipped by 5 bases and J by 0 bases, with 7 bases between them. For the CDR3, the DNA is TGTGCCAGCAGCGATACAGCTAACTATGGCTACACCTTC. Its protein product is CASSDTANYGYTF.

Details on this clonotype: Given a much more abundant clone one base away, this may be a read error. The conserved final phenylalanine or tryptophan is absent from the CDR3, which likely points to a read error. This chain uses TRBV4-2 with TRBJ2-1; no reliable D call. Looked up from germline, CDR1 is LGHNA and CDR2 is YNFKEQ. The CDR3 totals 14 residues. The CDR3 is CASSQGQAYNGQFL. In DNA form, the CDR3 reads TGTGCCAGCAGCCAAGGTCAAGCCTACAATGGGCAGTTCTTA.

This chain uses TRBV29-1 with TRBJ1-3; D call uncertain. CDR1 and CDR2 from the germline V gene are SQVTM and ANQGSEA. The CDR3 is 14 residues long. The ends were cut back, 6 bases at V and 4 bases at J, with 16 bases in the middle. CDR3 in DNA: TGCAGCGTGAGTCAGACGCCGCGGGGAAACACCATATATTTT. It codes for CSVSQTPRGNTIYF. Full variable domain (remainder filled in from reference TRBV29-1 and TRBJ1-3): SAVISQKPSRDICQRGTSLTIQCQVDSQVTMMFWYRQQPGQSLTLIATANQGSEATYESGFVIDKFPISRPNLTFSTLTVSNMSPEDSSIYLCSVSQTPRGNTIYFGEGSWLTVV.

In its sample, this clonotype was seen once. At one of its ends the junction is not consistent with the germline gene, which may arise from a read error. The chain recombines TRBV20-1 with TRBJ2-7; D is possibly TRBD2 (7 bases). This CDR3 is 15 amino acids long. Germline loops: CDR1 DFQATT, CDR2 SNEGSKA (reference sequence). CDR3 coding DNA: TGCAGTGCTGGAATGCCCGGGGGGCGGCTCTACGAGCAATACTTC. This encodes CSAGMPGGRLYEQYF.

Comment on this clonotype: The germline gene is not matched at one end of the junction; a read error may be the cause. The chain employs TRBV20-1 and TRBJ2-5, with D hard to call. Germline assignment: CDR1 DFQATT and CDR2 SNEGSKA (reference sequence). The CDR3 sequence is 10 residues long. CDR3 loop: CIALQETQYF. In nucleotides, the CDR3 is TGCATTGCGCTTCAAGAGACGCAGTACTTC.

This clonotype was seen a handful of times. The junction differs from germline at one of its ends, possibly a read error. The V gene is TRBV7-9, the J gene TRBJ2-1; D is perhaps TRBD2 (5 bases). This CDR3 region has 12 residues. Germline assignment: CDR1 SEHNR and CDR2 FQNEAQ (reference sequence). The CDR3 is CASSHPAGKQLF. The CDR3 DNA reads as TGTGCCAGCAGCCACCCCGCCGGGAAGCAGCTCTTC.

The chain employs TRBV11-2 and TRBJ2-7; D could derive from TRBD1 or TRBD2 (5 bases each). The germline V gene has CDR1 SGHAT and CDR2 FQNNGV. Trimming removed 11 bases from V and 3 bases from J, with 20 bases in between. The CDR3 is 14 amino acids. The CDR3 sequence: CAGTLGDGGYEQYF. The CDR3 DNA follows: TGTGCCGGCACCTTAGGGGACGGAGGCTACGAGCAGTACTTC.

The chain uses TRBV11-1 and TRBJ1-1; 9 bases agree with TRBD1. The V segment lost 4 bases and the J segment 5 bases; nucleotides outside the gene matches: 5. The length of the CDR3 is 14 residues. Per the germline V gene, CDR1 is SGHAT and CDR2 is FQDESV (reference sequence). CDR3 sequence: CASSSYRGRTEAFF. DNA for the CDR3: TGTGCCAGCAGCTCCTACAGGGGGCGGACTGAAGCTTTCTTT. The complete variable domain, with remaining parts taken from reference TRBV11-1 and TRBJ1-1, reads EAEVAQSPRYKITEKSQAVAFWCDPISGHATLYWYRQILGQGPELLVQFQDESVVDDSQLPKDRFSAERLKGVDSTLKIQPAELGDSAMYLCASSSYRGRTEAFFGQGTRLTVV.